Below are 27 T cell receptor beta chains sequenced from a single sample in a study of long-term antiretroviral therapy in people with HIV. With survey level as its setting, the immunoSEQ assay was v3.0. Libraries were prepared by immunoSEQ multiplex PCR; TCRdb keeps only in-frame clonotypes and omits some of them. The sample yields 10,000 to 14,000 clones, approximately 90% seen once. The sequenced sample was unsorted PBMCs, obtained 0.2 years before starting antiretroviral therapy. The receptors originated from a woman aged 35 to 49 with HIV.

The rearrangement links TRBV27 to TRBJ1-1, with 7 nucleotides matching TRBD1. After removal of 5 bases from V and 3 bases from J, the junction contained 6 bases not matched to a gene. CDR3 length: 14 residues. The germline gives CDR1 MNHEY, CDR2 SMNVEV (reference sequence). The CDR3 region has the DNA TGTGCCAGCAGTGACAGGGTGGAGTACACTGAAGCTTTCTTT. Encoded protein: CASSDRVEYTEAFF.

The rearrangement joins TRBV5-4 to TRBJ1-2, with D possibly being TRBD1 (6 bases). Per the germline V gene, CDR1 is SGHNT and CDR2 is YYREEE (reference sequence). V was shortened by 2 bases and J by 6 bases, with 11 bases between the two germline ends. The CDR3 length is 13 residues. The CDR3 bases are TGTGCCAGCAGCTTTTGGGGGCGGGATGGCTACACCTTC. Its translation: CASSFWGRDGYTF.

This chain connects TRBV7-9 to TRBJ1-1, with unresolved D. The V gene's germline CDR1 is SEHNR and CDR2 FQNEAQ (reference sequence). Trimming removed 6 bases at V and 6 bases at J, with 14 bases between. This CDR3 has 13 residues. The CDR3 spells CASSPSYEAEAFF. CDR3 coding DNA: TGTGCCAGCAGTCCGAGTTATGAAGCTGAAGCTTTCTTT.

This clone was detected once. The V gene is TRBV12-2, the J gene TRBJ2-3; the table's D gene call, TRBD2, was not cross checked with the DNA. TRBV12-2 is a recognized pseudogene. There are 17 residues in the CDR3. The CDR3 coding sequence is TGTGCAAGTCGCTTAGTTCGGGACTGCGACGGCACAGATACGCAGTATTTT. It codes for CASRLVRDCDGTDTQYF.

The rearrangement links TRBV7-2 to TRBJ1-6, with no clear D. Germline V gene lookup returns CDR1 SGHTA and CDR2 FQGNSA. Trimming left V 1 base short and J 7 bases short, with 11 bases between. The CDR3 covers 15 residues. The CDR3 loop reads CASSLVSPPNSPLHF. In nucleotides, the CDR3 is TGTGCCAGCAGCTTAGTATCGCCTCCAAATTCACCCCTCCACTTT.

The DNA of the CDR3 is TGTGCCAGTAGTAAGCGGGGGGAGGGAGAGACCCAGTACTTC. It codes for CASSKRGEGETQYF. This sequence joins TRBV19 and TRBJ2-5; 9 positions agree with TRBD2. Per the germline V gene, CDR1 is LNHDA and CDR2 is SQIVND (reference sequence). V gave up 4 bases and J gave up 4 bases; unmatched junction bases: 4. CDR3 size: 14 residues.

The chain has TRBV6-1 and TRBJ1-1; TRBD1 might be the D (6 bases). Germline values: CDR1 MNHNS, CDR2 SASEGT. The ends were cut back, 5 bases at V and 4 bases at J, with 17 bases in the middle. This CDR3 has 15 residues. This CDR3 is CASSLASGGSTEAFF. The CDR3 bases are TGTGCCAGCAGTCTAGCCTCGGGGGGCAGCACTGAAGCTTTCTTT.

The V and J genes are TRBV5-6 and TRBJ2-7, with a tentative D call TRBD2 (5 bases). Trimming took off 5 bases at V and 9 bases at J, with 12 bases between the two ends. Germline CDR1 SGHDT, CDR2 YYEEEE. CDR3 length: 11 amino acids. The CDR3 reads CASSSGERQYF. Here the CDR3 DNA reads TGTGCCAGCAGTTCCGGGGAACGGCAGTACTTC.

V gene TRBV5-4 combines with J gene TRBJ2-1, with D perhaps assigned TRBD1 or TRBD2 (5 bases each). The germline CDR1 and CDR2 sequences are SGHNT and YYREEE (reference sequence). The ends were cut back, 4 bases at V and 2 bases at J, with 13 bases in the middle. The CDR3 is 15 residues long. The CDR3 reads CASSLDSGTYNEQFF. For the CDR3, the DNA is TGTGCCAGCAGCCTCGACAGCGGCACCTACAATGAGCAGTTCTTC.

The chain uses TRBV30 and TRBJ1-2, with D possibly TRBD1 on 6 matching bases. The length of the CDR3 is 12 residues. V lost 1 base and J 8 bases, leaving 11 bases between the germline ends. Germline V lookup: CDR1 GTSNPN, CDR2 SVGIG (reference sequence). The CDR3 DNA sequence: TGTGCCTGGAGTGGTAGGGGGGGAGGCTACACCTTC. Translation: CAWSGRGGGYTF.

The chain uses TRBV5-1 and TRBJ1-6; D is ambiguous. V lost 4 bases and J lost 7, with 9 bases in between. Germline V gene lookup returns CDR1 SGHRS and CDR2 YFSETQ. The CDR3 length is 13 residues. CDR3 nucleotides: TGCGCCAGCAGCCTCTACAAGAATTCACCCCTCCACTTT. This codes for CASSLYKNSPLHF.

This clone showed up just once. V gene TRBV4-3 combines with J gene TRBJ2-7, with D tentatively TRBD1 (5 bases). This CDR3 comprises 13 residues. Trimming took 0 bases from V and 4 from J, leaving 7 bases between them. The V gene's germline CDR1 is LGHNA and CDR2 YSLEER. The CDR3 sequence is CASSQDRGYEQYF. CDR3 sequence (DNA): TGCGCCAGCAGCCAAGATAGGGGTTACGAGCAGTACTTC.

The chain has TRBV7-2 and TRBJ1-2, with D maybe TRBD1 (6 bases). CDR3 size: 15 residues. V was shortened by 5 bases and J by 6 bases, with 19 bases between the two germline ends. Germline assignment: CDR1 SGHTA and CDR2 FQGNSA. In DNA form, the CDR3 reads TGTGCCAGCAGCCTACGGGGGCAAGATGGTGATGGCTACACCTTC. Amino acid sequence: CASSLRGQDGDGYTF.

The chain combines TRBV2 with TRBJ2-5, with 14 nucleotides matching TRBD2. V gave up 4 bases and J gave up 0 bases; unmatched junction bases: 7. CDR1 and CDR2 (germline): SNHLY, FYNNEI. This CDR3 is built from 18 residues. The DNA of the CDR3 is TGTGCCAGCAGTGGGGGACTAGCGGGGGTAACGTACCAAGAGACCCAGTACTTC. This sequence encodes CASSGGLAGVTYQETQYF.

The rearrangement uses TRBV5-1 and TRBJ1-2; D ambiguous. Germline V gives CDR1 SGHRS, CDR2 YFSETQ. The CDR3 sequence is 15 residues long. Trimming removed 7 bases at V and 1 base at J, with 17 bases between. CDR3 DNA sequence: TGCGCCAGCCACCCCGGAGAGACCTTTAACTATGGCTACACCTTC. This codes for CASHPGETFNYGYTF. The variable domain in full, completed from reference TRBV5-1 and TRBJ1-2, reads KAGVTQTPRYLIKTRGQQVTLSCSPISGHRSVSWYQQTPGQGLQFLFEYFSETQRNKGNFPGRFSGRQFSNSRSEMNVSTLELGDSALYLCASHPGETFNYGYTFGSGTRLTVV.

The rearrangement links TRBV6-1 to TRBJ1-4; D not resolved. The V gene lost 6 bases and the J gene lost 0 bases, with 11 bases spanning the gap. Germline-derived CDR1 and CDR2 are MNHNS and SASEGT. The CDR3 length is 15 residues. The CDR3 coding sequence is TGTGCCAGCAGCCGGGCGGACGCAACTAATGAAAAACTGTTTTTT. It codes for CASSRADATNEKLFF.

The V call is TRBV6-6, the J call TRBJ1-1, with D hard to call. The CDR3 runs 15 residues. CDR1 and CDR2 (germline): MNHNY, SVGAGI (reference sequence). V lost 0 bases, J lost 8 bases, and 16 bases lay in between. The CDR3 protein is CASSYSAGPGSEAFF. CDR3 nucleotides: TGTGCCAGCAGTTACTCGGCCGGACCAGGTTCCGAAGCTTTCTTT.

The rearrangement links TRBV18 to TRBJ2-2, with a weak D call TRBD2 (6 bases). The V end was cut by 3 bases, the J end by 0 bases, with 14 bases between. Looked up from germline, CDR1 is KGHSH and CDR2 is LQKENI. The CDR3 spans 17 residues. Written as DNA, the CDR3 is TGTGCCAGCTCACCCCTAGCTGGAGGGACGAACACCGGGGAGCTGTTTTTT. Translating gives CASSPLAGGTNTGELFF.

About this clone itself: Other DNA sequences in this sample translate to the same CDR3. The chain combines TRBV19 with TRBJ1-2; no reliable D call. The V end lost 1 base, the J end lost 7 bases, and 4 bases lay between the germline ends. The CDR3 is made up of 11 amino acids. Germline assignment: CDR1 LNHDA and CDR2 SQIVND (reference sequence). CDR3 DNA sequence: TGTGCCAGTAGTATAGGTGGTGGCTACACCTTC. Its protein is CASSIGGGYTF.

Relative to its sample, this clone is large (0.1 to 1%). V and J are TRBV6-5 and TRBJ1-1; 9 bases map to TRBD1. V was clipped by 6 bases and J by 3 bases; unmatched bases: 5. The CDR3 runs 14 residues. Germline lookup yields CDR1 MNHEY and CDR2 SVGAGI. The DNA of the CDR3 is TGTGCCAGCAGCCGACAGGGGGGTTACACTGAAGCTTTCTTT. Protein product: CASSRQGGYTEAFF.

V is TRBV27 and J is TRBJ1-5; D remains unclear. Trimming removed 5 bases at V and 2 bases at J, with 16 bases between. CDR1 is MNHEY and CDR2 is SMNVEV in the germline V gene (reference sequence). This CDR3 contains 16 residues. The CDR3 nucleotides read TGTGCCAGCAGTCGGTCCGGGAACCAAGGCAATCAGCCCCAGCATTTT. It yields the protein CASSRSGNQGNQPQHF.

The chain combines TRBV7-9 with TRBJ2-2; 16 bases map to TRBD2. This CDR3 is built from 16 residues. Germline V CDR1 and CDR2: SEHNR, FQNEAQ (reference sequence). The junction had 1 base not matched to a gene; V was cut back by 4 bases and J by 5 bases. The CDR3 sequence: CASSSGLAGGTGELFF. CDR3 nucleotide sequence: TGTGCCAGCAGCTCGGGACTAGCGGGGGGGACCGGGGAGCTGTTTTTT.

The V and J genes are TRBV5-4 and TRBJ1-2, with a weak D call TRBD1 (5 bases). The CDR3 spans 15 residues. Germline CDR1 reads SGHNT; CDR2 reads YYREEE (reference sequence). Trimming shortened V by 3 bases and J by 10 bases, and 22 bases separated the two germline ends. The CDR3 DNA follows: TGTGCCAGCAGCTCGAGTAACACGGAGGGGACCTCCTACACCTTC. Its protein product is CASSSSNTEGTSYTF.

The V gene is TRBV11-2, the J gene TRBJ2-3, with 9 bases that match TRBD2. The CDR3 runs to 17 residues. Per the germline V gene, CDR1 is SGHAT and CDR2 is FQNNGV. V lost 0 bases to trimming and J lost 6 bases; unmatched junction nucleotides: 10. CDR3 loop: CASSLDRGLAGRDTQYF. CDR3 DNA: TGTGCCAGCAGCTTAGATAGGGGACTAGCAGGGAGGGATACGCAGTATTTT.

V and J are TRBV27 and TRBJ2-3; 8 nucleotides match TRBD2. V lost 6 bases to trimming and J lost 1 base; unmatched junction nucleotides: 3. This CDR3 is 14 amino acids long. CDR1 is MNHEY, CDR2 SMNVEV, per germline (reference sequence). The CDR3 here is CASSNSGGTDTQYF. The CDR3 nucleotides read TGTGCCAGCAGCAATAGCGGGGGCACAGATACGCAGTATTTT.

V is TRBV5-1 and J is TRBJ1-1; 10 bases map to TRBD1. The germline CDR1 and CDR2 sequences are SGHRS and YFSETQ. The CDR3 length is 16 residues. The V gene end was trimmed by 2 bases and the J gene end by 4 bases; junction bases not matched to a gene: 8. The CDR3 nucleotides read TGCGCCAGCAGCTTAAACCTCGGGACAGGGGTCACTGAAGCTTTCTTT. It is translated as CASSLNLGTGVTEAFF.

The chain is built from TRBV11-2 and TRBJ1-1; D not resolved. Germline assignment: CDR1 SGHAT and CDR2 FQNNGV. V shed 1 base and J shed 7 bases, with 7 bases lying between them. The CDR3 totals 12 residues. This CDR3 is CASSLGRSEAFF. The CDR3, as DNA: TGTGCCAGCAGCTTAGGACGGAGTGAAGCTTTCTTT.